This entry describes one T cell receptor beta chain. For every donor, a draw yielded roughly 9.3 milliliters of peripheral blood. The CDR3 totals 14 residues. V was cut by 0 bases and J by 4 bases, with 10 bases left in between. Primed by a sample-barcoded 5' primer and a J-beta primer mix, a second PCR proceeded for about 6 to 11 cycles. TCRdb re-called the 5' RACE reads with MiXCR, one entry per CDR3 protein. The table includes about 1.4 million distinct CDR3 sequences, almost 60% detected once. The data stem from a study of blood T cells in healthy people across ages. Study context: Roughly one uniquely barcoded beta molecule per two T cells was captured.

The chain carries TRBV12-3 or TRBV12-4 and TRBJ2-7, with D perhaps matching TRBD2 (6 bases). This TCR came from a man in his late teens or twenties in good health. Sequenced material: blood. The CDR3 protein is CASSLARGDYEQYF. The DNA of the CDR3 is TGTGCCAGCAGTTTAGCGCGGGGAGATTACGAGCAGTACTTC.